This T cell receptor beta chain was retrieved from a study of control samples from healthy donors and cancer patients. TCRdb's table, derived via immunoSEQ multiplex PCR, lists solely in-frame clones and lacks some. The sample lists around 170,000 clones, 85% to 95% occurring once. Trimming at V came to 9 bases and at J to 1 base, leaving 9 bases not matched to a gene. CDR3 length: 16 residues. In germline, CDR1 is MNHEY, CDR2 SMNVEV (reference sequence). The sample taken for sequencing was blood. The chain combines TRBV27 with TRBJ2-3, with 11 bases that match TRBD2. This TCR was recovered from a man aged 25-40 years in good health. This CDR3 is CARGSKTSGGTDTQYF. DNA of the CDR3: TGTGCCAGGGGATCGAAGACTAGCGGGGGCACAGATACGCAGTATTTT.